The sample holds a few counts of the clone carrying this T cell receptor (beta chain). The data stem from a study of blood T cell repertoires in COVID-19. Across the study: COVID-19 samples from acute and convalescent phases originated in the United States, Italy and Spain.

The data were produced by immunoSEQ multiplex PCR, yet TCRdb's version contains in-frame clones alone and is incomplete. The top ten clones hold more than 0.8% of a sample with approximately 150,000 clones, about 91% of them seen once. Germline CDR1 reads ENHRY; CDR2 reads SYGVKD. The CDR3 runs to 14 residues. V was trimmed by 2 bases and J by 14 bases, leaving 21 bases between them. The chain links TRBV10-3 to TRBJ1-2; D ambiguous. The material sequenced was peripheral blood. The clonotype originates from a woman aged 50 to 60 with acute or convalescent COVID-19. The chain's CDR3 is CAISEEVEPQDGTF. DNA for the CDR3: TGTGCCATCAGTGAGGAGGTCGAACCACAAGACGGGACCTTC.